The 27 T cell receptor beta chains presented below share a single source sample, sequenced in a study of blood T cell repertoires in COVID-19. Clones were sequenced by immunoSEQ multiplex PCR, and TCRdb holds only the in-frame ones, with some missing. In the table there are a few hundred thousand clones, about 88% of which are singletons. Material: PBMCs or T cells enriched from blood (not recorded which). The receptors here all came from a woman aged 25-40 years who had recovered from COVID-19.

The chain carries TRBV6-5 and TRBJ1-5; TRBD1 might be the D (5 bases). In germline, CDR1 is MNHEY, CDR2 SVGAGI. This CDR3 has 15 amino acids. V gave up 7 bases and J gave up 0 bases, with 13 bases separating them. CDR3 loop: CASTKKTVSNQPQHF. Here the CDR3 DNA reads TGTGCCAGCACCAAAAAGACAGTTAGCAATCAGCCCCAGCATTTT.

This clone was recorded a few times. This chain uses TRBV12-5 with TRBJ1-1, with D possibly being TRBD1 (6 bases). The germline CDR1 and CDR2 sequences are LGHNT and FRNRAP. Trimming pared 1 base from V and 2 bases from J, leaving 14 bases between. The CDR3 length is 16 residues. CDR3 sequence (DNA): TGTGCTAGTGGTTTGGCCCGGACAGCGTCAAACACTGAAGCTTTCTTT. It specifies CASGLARTASNTEAFF.

The V gene is TRBV18, the J gene TRBJ2-3; 7 bases match TRBD1. Germline loops: CDR1 KGHSH, CDR2 LQKENI. The ends lost 6 bases at V and 1 base at J; junction bases unmatched: 7. The CDR3 has 15 amino acids. This CDR3 is CASSFRDSRTDTQYF. The CDR3 bases are TGTGCCAGCTCCTTCCGGGACAGTCGCACAGATACGCAGTATTTT.

Details on this clone: This specimen includes other DNA sequences encoding the same CDR3. The chain links TRBV7-9 to TRBJ1-6; D gene unclear. CDR3 length: 15 residues. The ends were cut back, 1 base at V and 0 bases at J, with 4 bases in the middle. From germline, CDR1 is SEHNR and CDR2 FQNEAQ (reference sequence). The CDR3 region has the DNA TGTGCCAGCAGCTTAGGTAGCTCCTATAATTCACCCCTCCACTTT. Its protein product is CASSLGSSYNSPLHF.

The J gene is TRBJ1-5, the V gene TRBV29-1; TRBD1 is a possible D gene (5 bases). The CDR3 contains 12 residues. In germline, CDR1 is SQVTM, CDR2 ANQGSEA. The V end lost 6 bases, the J end lost 8 bases, and 14 bases lay between the germline ends. The CDR3 here is CSVGQDREPQHF. The CDR3 nucleotides are TGCAGCGTGGGGCAGGACCGGGAGCCCCAGCATTTT. Drawing the rest from reference TRBV29-1 and TRBJ1-5, the complete variable domain is SAVISQKPSRDICQRGTSLTIQCQVDSQVTMMFWYRQQPGQSLTLIATANQGSEATYESGFVIDKFPISRPNLTFSTLTVSNMSPEDSSIYLCSVGQDREPQHFGDGTRLSIL.

The rearrangement links TRBV5-5 to TRBJ1-2; 10 positions match TRBD1. Germline values: CDR1 SGHKS, CDR2 YYEKEE (reference sequence). The trim removed 6 bases at V and 3 bases at J, leaving 5 bases unmatched. CDR3 length: 14 residues. This chain's CDR3 is CASIRTGGDYGYTF. CDR3 DNA sequence: TGTGCCAGCATCCGGACAGGGGGAGACTATGGCTACACCTTC.

The chain has TRBV11-2 and TRBJ2-4; 9 bases fit TRBD1. The CDR3 spans 19 residues. CDR1 is SGHAT and CDR2 is FQNNGV in the germline V gene. J was trimmed by 0 bases and V by 2 bases; bases with no gene match: 11. CDR3: CASSLPDRGMFLAKNIQYF. CDR3 nucleotides: TGTGCCAGCAGCTTACCCGACAGGGGGATGTTCCTAGCCAAAAACATTCAGTACTTC.

The rearrangement links TRBV3-1 (or the pseudogene TRBV3-2) to TRBJ2-3, with D perhaps TRBD2 (6 bases). This CDR3 comprises 15 residues. The germline V gene has CDR1 LGHDT and CDR2 YNNKEL (reference sequence). The V and J ends lost 5 bases and 3 bases respectively, with 15 bases between them. CDR3 region: CASSSRDGQTDTQYF. Written as DNA, the CDR3 is TGTGCCAGCAGCTCGCGGGACGGACAAACAGATACGCAGTATTTT.

The J gene is TRBJ2-1, the V gene TRBV18, with D possibly matching TRBD2 (5 bases). The CDR3 is made up of 15 amino acids. The germline gives CDR1 KGHSH, CDR2 LQKENI. Trimming took off 3 bases at V and 0 bases at J, with 9 bases between the two ends. The CDR3 DNA reads as TGTGCCAGCTCACCCCTAGCTGGCTCCTACAATGAGCAGTTCTTC. Residues: CASSPLAGSYNEQFF.

The chain combines TRBV27 with TRBJ2-7, with D possibly being TRBD1 (5 bases). Germline CDR1 reads MNHEY; CDR2 reads SMNVEV (reference sequence). V lost 0 bases and J 2 bases, leaving 5 bases between the germline ends. The CDR3 has 13 amino acids. The CDR3 protein is CASSLSRAYEQYF. CDR3 nucleotide sequence: TGTGCCAGCAGTTTATCCAGGGCCTACGAGCAGTACTTC.

J is TRBJ2-2 and V is TRBV19, with TRBD2 matching over 7 bases. This CDR3 is built from 14 residues. Germline V lookup: CDR1 LNHDA, CDR2 SQIVND (reference sequence). V was clipped by 5 bases and J by 4 bases; unmatched bases: 4. CDR3 loop: CASSSASGTGELFF. CDR3 bases: TGTGCCAGTAGTTCGGCTAGCGGCACCGGGGAGCTGTTTTTT.

The V gene is TRBV5-1, the J gene TRBJ2-5, with D tentatively TRBD1 (6 bases). CDR1 and CDR2 from the germline V gene are SGHRS and YFSETQ. Trimming shortened V by 5 bases and J by 0 bases, and 11 bases separated the two germline ends. This CDR3 region has 14 residues. CDR3 nucleotides: TGCGCCAGCAGACCGGACAGTAACCAAGAGACCCAGTACTTC. This translates into CASRPDSNQETQYF.

The rearrangement uses TRBV7-8 and TRBJ1-4; D gene unclear. Trimming pared 5 bases from V and 3 bases from J, leaving 16 bases between. Germline CDR1 SGHVS, CDR2 FQNEAQ. This CDR3 region has 16 residues. Here the CDR3 DNA reads TGTGCCAGCAGCCCAGACCTGGGTCGGGCTAATGAAAAACTGTTTTTT. Its protein is CASSPDLGRANEKLFF. Together with reference TRBV7-8 and TRBJ1-4, the CDR3 gives the full variable domain: GAGVSQSPRYKVAKRGQDVALRCDPISGHVSLFWYQQALGQGPEFLTYFQNEAQLDKSGLPSDRFFAERPEGSVSTLKIQRTQQEDSAVYLCASSPDLGRANEKLFFGSGTQLSVL.

The CDR3 nucleotides are TGTGCCAGCAGCTTAAGAGGGTCCTCTGGAAACACCATATATTTT. It encodes CASSLRGSSGNTIYF. V is TRBV7-9 and J is TRBJ1-3; no clear D gene. V dropped 2 bases and J dropped 0 bases, with 8 bases sitting between them. The CDR3 runs 15 residues. The V gene's germline CDR1 is SEHNR and CDR2 FQNEAQ (reference sequence).

The gene calls are TRBV28 and TRBJ2-7; 9 nucleotides align to TRBD1. This CDR3 has 14 residues. V shed 4 bases and J 4 bases; nucleotides not matched to a gene: 5. Germline-derived CDR1 and CDR2 are MDHEN and SYDVKM. CDR3 bases: TGTGCCAGCAGTTGGACAGGGGAAGTGTACGAGCAGTACTTC. It translates to CASSWTGEVYEQYF.

The chain has TRBV29-1 and TRBJ2-1, with D uncertain. This CDR3 spans 14 amino acids. V lost 4 bases and J lost 7, with 17 bases in between. Germline loops: CDR1 SQVTM, CDR2 ANQGSEA. The CDR3 sequence: CSVGRHPTGNEQFF. CDR3 nucleotide sequence: TGCAGCGTTGGCCGGCATCCTACGGGTAATGAGCAGTTCTTC.

V usage is TRBV6-1 and J usage is TRBJ1-1; no reliable D call. The CDR3 has 14 residues. The germline CDR1 and CDR2 sequences are MNHNS and SASEGT. Trimming took 2 bases from V and 0 from J, leaving 7 bases between them. The CDR3 protein is CASSENTLNTEAFF. CDR3 DNA: TGTGCCAGCAGTGAAAACACATTGAACACTGAAGCTTTCTTT.

The genes are TRBV4-2 and TRBJ2-3, with 11 bases matching TRBD2. Germline trimming cut 0 bases from V and 5 bases from J; bases unmatched to any gene: 13. The CDR3 runs 19 residues. CDR1 is LGHNA, CDR2 YNFKEQ, per germline. CDR3 nucleotides: TGTGCCAGCAGCCAAGAGAGTAGCGGGGGGGCGGGGGCCGTAGATACGCAGTATTTT. It specifies CASSQESSGGAGAVDTQYF.

On this clone: Other DNA sequences within the sample encode an identical CDR3. The chain links TRBV14 to TRBJ1-4; D remains unclear. CDR3 length: 15 residues. Trimming pared 0 bases from V and 7 bases from J, leaving 12 bases between. Germline V CDR1 and CDR2: SGHDN, FVKESK. The DNA of the CDR3 is TGTGCCAGCAGCCAAGATTTGGGCGGAGGTGAAAAACTGTTTTTT. As protein: CASSQDLGGGEKLFF.

This chain joins TRBV5-5 and TRBJ2-1; the match to TRBD2 covers 9 bases. The CDR3 is 15 amino acids. The J segment lost 0 bases and the V segment lost 4 bases, leaving 2 bases of the junction unmatched. Germline assignment: CDR1 SGHKS and CDR2 YYEKEE (reference sequence). The CDR3 here is CASSELAGSYNEQFF. The DNA for the CDR3 is TGTGCCAGCAGCGAACTAGCGGGCTCCTACAATGAGCAGTTCTTC.

This rearrangement joins TRBV6-5 to TRBJ2-5; 7 bases align to TRBD2. This CDR3 is 16 amino acids long. The V gene end was trimmed by 0 bases and the J gene end by 3 bases; junction bases not matched to a gene: 7. Looked up from germline, CDR1 is MNHEY and CDR2 is SVGAGI. CDR3 loop: CASSYSIMAGEETQYF. The CDR3 region has the DNA TGTGCCAGCAGTTACTCGATTATGGCGGGGGAAGAGACCCAGTACTTC.

A few counts support this clone. The chain combines TRBV3-1 (or the pseudogene TRBV3-2) with TRBJ2-3; perhaps TRBD1 as D (6 bases). The V gene's germline CDR1 is LGHDT and CDR2 YNNKEL (reference sequence). This CDR3 has 15 residues. V was trimmed by 4 bases and J by 1 base, leaving 12 bases between them. CDR3: CASSPNRQGTDTQYF. Here the CDR3 DNA reads TGTGCCAGCAGCCCGAATAGACAGGGCACAGATACGCAGTATTTT.

The V gene is TRBV4-1, the J gene TRBJ1-2; 7 bases line up with TRBD1. V shed 4 bases, J shed 4 bases, and the junction held 9 bases outside the gene matches. CDR1 MGHRA and CDR2 YSYEKL come from the germline V gene. This CDR3 spans 15 amino acids. CDR3 coding DNA: TGCGCCAGCAGCCCAACCTTGGGACAGACCTATGGCTACACCTTC. Encoded protein: CASSPTLGQTYGYTF.

This clone was observed a handful of times. The chain uses TRBV27 and TRBJ2-7; 10 bases are shared with TRBD2. The CDR3 is 14 amino acids. V trimming: 2 bases; J trimming: 6 bases; junction bases outside the gene matches: 4. Germline V gene data show CDR1 as MNHEY and CDR2 as SMNVEV (reference sequence). The CDR3 reads CASSLGLAGAEQYF. The CDR3 DNA is TGTGCCAGCAGTTTAGGGCTAGCGGGAGCCGAGCAGTACTTC.

The chain links TRBV21-1 to TRBJ1-5. TRBV21-1 is a recognized pseudogene. The CDR3 covers 16 residues. DNA for the CDR3: TGTGCCAGCAGCCTGTTTCCCGGGGGAACCAATCAGCCCCAGCATTTT. Translation: CASSLFPGGTNQPQHF.

This clone was seen a handful of times. The chain links TRBV3-1 (or the pseudogene TRBV3-2) to TRBJ1-5; D is unclear. The CDR3 runs to 12 residues. V lost 6 bases and J lost 4, with 7 bases in between. Germline V CDR1 and CDR2: LGHDT, YNNKEL (reference sequence). The CDR3 loop is CASSSPNQPQHF. CDR3 sequence (DNA): TGTGCCAGCAGTTCCCCTAATCAGCCCCAGCATTTT.

The chain recombines TRBV7-9 with TRBJ2-3, with 9 bases fitting TRBD2. After removal of 0 bases from V and 4 bases from J, the junction contained 2 bases not matched to a gene. The germline gives CDR1 SEHNR, CDR2 FQNEAQ (reference sequence). This CDR3 has 15 amino acids. CDR3 in amino acids: CASSLAGLAPDTQYF. The CDR3 DNA reads TGTGCCAGCAGCTTAGCGGGACTAGCACCAGATACGCAGTATTTT.